This record covers a single TCR beta chain. The data were obtained in a study of blood T cell repertoires in COVID-19. Study-wide background: Acute-phase and convalescent COVID-19 samples originated in the United States, Italy and Spain. T cells, B-cell-depleted T cells, or PBMCs supplied cDNA or gDNA.

Cohorts were assigned according to the clinical history that participants reported. Germline values: CDR1 GTSNPN, CDR2 SVGIG (reference sequence). V gave up 3 bases and J gave up 0 bases, with 8 bases separating them. The CDR3 runs to 13 residues. Repertoires were generated with immunoSEQ multiplex PCR, while TCRdb's copy carries only in-frame clones and drops some. Of roughly 420,000 clones detected, 70% to 90% appear once; the ten largest clones hold over 0.9%. This receptor was taken from a young woman with acute COVID-19. Sequences were obtained from PBMCs or T cells enriched from blood (not recorded which). The chain uses TRBV30 and TRBJ1-2; D is unresolved. Written as DNA, the CDR3 is TGTGCCTGGAGATACGCTACTAACTATGGCTACACCTTC. This encodes CAWRYATNYGYTF.